This TCR beta chain was observed in a study of blood T cell repertoires in COVID-19. TCRdb's copy holds only in-frame clones and misses some; the assay was immunoSEQ multiplex PCR. In the table there are 100,000 to 150,000 clones, 86% of which are singletons. V was clipped by 5 bases and J by 9 bases; unmatched bases: 8. Germline loops: CDR1 MDHEN, CDR2 SYDVKM. The CDR3 is 15 amino acids. The sequencing sample was made of peripheral blood. This TCR was recovered from a woman between 70 and 85 years old with COVID-19, enrolled during active disease. The chain joins TRBV28 to TRBJ2-1; 12 bases line up with TRBD2. CDR3 sequence (DNA): TGTGCCAGCAGTCTACTAGCGGGGGGCCGGGTTGAGCAGTTCTTC. The encoded protein is CASSLLAGGRVEQFF.